Listed here are 10 T cell receptor beta chains from one sample, sequenced in a study of CXCR3-negative and CXCR3-positive naive CD8 T cells. Researchers prepared the TRB cDNA libraries using 5' RACE with UMI labels. TCRdb reanalyzed the 5' RACE reads, giving one entry per CDR3 protein sequence and no DNA. The data include approximately 49,000 distinct CDR3 sequences; the top ten clones carry about 15%. Sequencing was done on a sample of memory CD8+ T cells from blood. The receptor source for this set is a human donor in good health. Some clones in this sample may be carry-over from other donors' samples.

V usage is TRBV30 and J usage is TRBJ2-3; the D call of TRBD1 rests on TCRdb alone, since no DNA is present to check it. This CDR3 comprises 15 residues. Germline V gene lookup returns CDR1 GTSNPN and CDR2 SVGIG (reference sequence). The CDR3 loop is CAWSSTGVSTDTQYF.

The chain couples TRBV4-3 to TRBJ2-2; TCRdb picks TRBD2, but there is no DNA to check that call. The germline V gene has CDR1 LGHNA and CDR2 YSLEER. The CDR3 length is 14 residues. The CDR3 reads CASSQDPGAGELFF.

This sequence joins TRBV28 and TRBJ1-1. CDR3 length equals 16 residues. The germline gives CDR1 MDHEN, CDR2 SYDVKM. The CDR3 here is CASSLLQEWPNTEAFF.

V usage is TRBV5-1 and J usage is TRBJ2-7; TCRdb gives TRBD2 as the D gene, but with no DNA this cannot be confirmed. The CDR3 sequence is 17 residues long. Per the germline V gene, CDR1 is SGHRS and CDR2 is YFSETQ. The CDR3 is CASSYEPSGGVYYEQYF.

The chain links TRBV27 to TRBJ1-1; TCRdb names TRBD1, which stays unverified in the absence of DNA. The CDR3 runs to 13 residues. Germline-derived CDR1 and CDR2 are MNHEY and SMNVEV (reference sequence). CDR3 loop: CASGLGQSTEAFF.

The CDR3 loop is CASGGLAVNEQFF. The V and J genes are TRBV27 and TRBJ2-1; TCRdb's D gene call, TRBD2, goes unchecked for lack of DNA. The CDR3 runs to 13 residues. Germline lookup yields CDR1 MNHEY and CDR2 SMNVEV (reference sequence).

CDR3 in amino acids: CSAHRGLAGAPYEQYF. V is TRBV20-1 and J is TRBJ2-7; TCRdb calls TRBD1, which cannot be checked without DNA. Germline V gives CDR1 DFQATT, CDR2 SNEGSKA (reference sequence). This CDR3 spans 16 amino acids.

This chain links TRBV29-1 with TRBJ2-7; no DNA is available, so the TRBD1 call from TCRdb remains unchecked. Per the germline V gene, CDR1 is SQVTM and CDR2 is ANQGSEA. The CDR3 runs 16 residues. The CDR3 loop is CSVEDHPGAYPYEQYF.

J is TRBJ1-6 and V is TRBV5-1. From germline, CDR1 is SGHRS and CDR2 YFSETQ. CDR3 length equals 14 residues. This chain's CDR3 is CAFRRRVENSPLHF.

V is TRBV28 and J is TRBJ2-7; without DNA, the TCRdb call of TRBD1 cannot be checked. This CDR3 is built from 14 residues. The germline CDR1 and CDR2 sequences are MDHEN and SYDVKM. The CDR3 loop is CASSGTIVSYEQYF.